This paragraph reports one T cell receptor beta chain. This clonotype was detected ten times or more. Its antigen specificity is not known. Per-base quality was not reported, and no clone a single base away is much larger than it. TCR beta CDR3 regions were amplified from RNA transcripts. A first-round RT-PCR of the TCR CDR3 used the HTBI primer set with the Qiagen OneStep RT-PCR kit. Libraries were constructed in a second round of multiplex PCR, after which size selection and purification were carried out. Sequencing of the libraries was done on an Illumina HiSeq2000 using paired-end 100 bp reads. Per the source publication's procedure: Raw data were processed with SOAPnuke, discarding reads with adapters, uncalled bases, mean Phred below 15, or no exact constant-primer or identifier match. High-quality paired reads were merged with COPE v1.2.5, and unique nucleotide sequences were defined as clonotypes. MiTCR v1.1 was used to align clonotypes to the IMGT TRBV, TRBD and TRBJ reference segments. The analysis was restricted to V-J combinations with a frequency above 0.0001, which together covered about 99% of the repertoires. A TCS score was defined as the ratio of F50 (clonal expansion) to E x V (chaos), with BLOSUM62-based TCRdist applied between CDR3 peptides within each V-J. Welch's t-statistics and random forest reduced around 550 V-J features to 10 to 15, which were used in a naive Bayes classifier (R e1071). TCRdb reprocessing: public reads trimmed at Q25 with fastp, clones called with MiXCR, in-frame beta chains kept. Each record represents a unique CDR3 protein, reported with the most common genes and DNA among its rows. TCRdb, not the original authors, processed these V and J calls. This sample holds 350,000 to 400,000 distinct CDR3 sequences; 15% to 20% were observed only once. The ten biggest clones cover about 3.7% of the sample.

The record originates from a study of T cells in Graves' hyperthyroidism and ophthalmopathy (dated by TCRdb to between 2019 and 2020). For the study in its entirety: Peripheral blood was collected at initial diagnosis, before any treatment. A discovery cohort of roughly 100 patients, 43 with Graves' ophthalmopathy and about 58 with stable Graves' hyperthyroidism, was used to find distinguishing TCR V-J signatures. Prospective prediction of ophthalmopathy was tested in an independent validation cohort consisting of 18 to 20 hyperthyroidism patients and about 17 patients who later progressed to ophthalmopathy. The approximately 95 discovery patients were divided at random into training and test sets in a 7:3 ratio. In addition, the study compared T-cell repertoires in thyroid tissue and in blood from 6 or 7 Graves' hyperthyroidism patients. Following sampling, methimazole starting at 30 mg daily was given to hyperthyroidism patients, and high-dose intravenous methylprednisolone was given to ophthalmopathy patients. According to the paper, TCR Vbeta CDR3 sequencing was carried out on over 130 peripheral blood samples, which came from fewer than 50 ophthalmopathy, 75 or so hyperthyroidism and approximately 17 progressor patients.

Measured from the cysteine to the phenylalanine, the CDR3 is 16 residues long. Of all the DNA, just the CDR3 is kept, 48 bases in frame from base 1. From a lookup of the germline V gene, CDR1 and CDR2 are LGHNT and FRNRAP. V is pared back by 0 bases and J by 2 bases, with 13 bases lying between the germline termini. Graves' hyperthyroidism was defined as stable when no progression to ophthalmopathy occurred over 18 months of follow-up. Hyperthyroidism patients were newly diagnosed, had a disease duration of under 2 months, and were aged 18 to 65 years. Patients with uncontrolled infections, other autoimmune diseases, pregnancy or lactation were excluded. Diagnoses relied on clinical symptoms, serum thyroxine and TRAb, thyroid ultrasound and orbital computed tomography. PBMCs were isolated from 8 to 10 ml of fresh peripheral blood by Ficoll-Paque density gradient centrifugation. Total RNA was extracted with Trizol reagent, and quality was checked on an Agilent 2100 Bioanalyzer.

The paper as a whole reports these results and caveats: Sample size was not statistically predetermined, and blinding of investigators to group allocation was not performed. In validation, progression to ophthalmopathy was predicted by the model with about 70% sensitivity and roughly 72% specificity, a median of 6.5 months before onset. A 13 V-J signature model separated ophthalmopathy from stable hyperthyroidism, with 87.88% sensitivity and 81% to 82% specificity in cross-validation and 80%/75% in testing. Blood samples also contained most of the expanded thyroid clonotypes (frequency above 0.001), which suggests that blood repertoires may reflect thyroid immune responses.

Here the chain combines TRBV12-5 and TRBJ1-1, with the D gene uncertain. Sequencing input: blood. The sequence derives from a woman aged 18-35 years with Graves' hyperthyroidism. The DNA reads as follows: TGTGCTAGTGGTTTGGTACTGAAGGTTGAAAACACTGAAGCTTTCTTT. It translates to CASGLVLKVENTEAFF.